The rows below give T cell receptor beta chains drawn from one sample of a study of cytomegalovirus exposure and HLA in healthy donors. The table came from immunoSEQ multiplex PCR; TCRdb's copy has only in-frame clones and leaves some out. The table shows 75,000 to 100,000 clones, with 75% to 85% occurring only once. Sequenced: PBMCs. These receptors came from a man aged 18-30 years in good health and CMV-seropositive. Each CDR3 is given with its conserved first and last residue. Each record gives: clone size, J gene, V gene, D gene, CDR3 protein, CDR3 DNA. The D gene is left open where the match is weak. Part of the rows lack a size; the others show once, few, many or a class for expanded clones.

NA TRBJ1-1 TRBV7-2 TRBD1 CASSQPGQGPTDTEAFF TGTGCCAGCAGCCAACCGGGACAGGGGCCCACGGACACTGAAGCTTTCTTT
NA TRBJ1-2 TRBV9 NA CASSGGGTTTGGYTF TGTGCCAGCAGCGGGGGAGGGACAACCACGGGGGGCTACACCTTC
few TRBJ2-7 TRBV2 TRBD2 CASRRGYSTYEQYF TGTGCCAGCAGGCGGGGGTATTCAACCTACGAGCAGTACTTC
NA TRBJ2-2 TRBV5-1 NA CASSSRALAGTGELFF TGCGCCAGCAGCTCGAGGGCTTTAGCCGGCACCGGGGAGCTGTTTTTT
NA TRBJ2-1 TRBV5-1 NA CASSLVGAQYNEQFF TGCGCCAGCAGCTTGGTGGGGGCTCAATACAATGAGCAGTTCTTC
NA TRBJ2-5 TRBV6-5 TRBD1 CVVRTGGAGKTQYF TGTGTTGTGCGGACAGGGGGCGCGGGAAAGACCCAGTACTTC
NA TRBJ1-1 TRBV5-4 TRBD1 CASSVFTGDAEAFF TGTGCCAGCAGCGTTTTCACAGGGGACGCTGAAGCTTTCTTT
NA TRBJ2-1 TRBV27 NA CASSIAGEQFF TGTGCCAGCAGCATTGCGGGGGAGCAGTTCTTC
NA TRBJ2-4 TRBV19 TRBD1 CASSIRGAKNIQYF TGTGCCAGTAGTATCAGGGGGGCCAAAAACATTCAGTACTTC
NA TRBJ2-1 TRBV5-1 NA CASSGKGQVYNEQFF TGCGCCAGCAGCGGGAAGGGGCAAGTCTACAATGAGCAGTTCTTC